This TCR beta chain was observed in a study of long-term antiretroviral therapy in people with HIV. Donors needed at least one pre-ART PBMC sample plus at least two post-ART samples. Germline V CDR1 and CDR2: SGHRS, YFSETQ. This CDR3 spans 17 amino acids. J gave up 2 bases and V 3 bases, and 10 bases lay outside the gene matches. Sequencing relied on immunoSEQ assay v3.0, run at survey level. Using immunoSEQ multiplex PCR, the repertoire was profiled, and TCRdb retains in-frame clones only, with some absent. Here the sample spans roughly 20,000 clones, 86% being singletons. The source was unsorted PBMCs, collected 0.5 years after starting antiretroviral therapy. This TCR came from a man between 35 and 55 years old with HIV. This sequence joins TRBV5-1 and TRBJ2-3; 9 positions match TRBD1. CDR3 coding DNA: TGCGCCAGCAGCTCCTCGACAGGGGGTAGAATCACAGATACGCAGTATTTT. Translation gives CASSSSTGGRITDTQYF.